The 2 T cell receptor beta chains reported below all come from one sample, sequenced in a study of CD8 T cells in Susac syndrome. RNA totalling roughly 0.45 to 1 ug underwent reverse transcription with random hexamers. TCRdb re-called the immunoSEQ multiplex PCR reads with MiXCR, one entry per CDR3 protein. The sample lists hundreds of thousands of distinct CDR3 sequences; about 95% were seen once. The sequenced sample was CD4+ T cells from PBMCs. The receptor set was obtained from a human donor with multiple sclerosis.

The chain recombines TRBV7-9 with TRBJ1-2; D gene ambiguous. V gave up 3 bases and J gave up 7 bases, with 12 bases separating them. This CDR3 has 13 residues. Germline CDR1 SEHNR, CDR2 FQNEAQ (reference sequence). The CDR3 here is CASSLDEMGGYTF. CDR3 bases: TGTGCCAGCAGCTTGGACGAGATGGGTGGCTACACCTTC.

With respect to this clonotype: The junction differs from germline at one of its ends, possibly a read error. CDR3 bases: TGTGCCAGCAGCCATCAAAAGACAGGGTATAGTTCACCCCTCCACTTT. Its protein is CASSHQKTGYSSPLHF. The rearrangement links TRBV3-1 to TRBJ1-6; 7 bases align to TRBD1. The CDR3 covers 16 residues. Germline V gene sequence: CDR1 LGHDT, CDR2 YNNKEL (reference sequence).